This T cell receptor beta chain was recorded in a study of tumor-infiltrating lymphocytes in primary liver carcinoma (dated by TCRdb to 2017 to 2019). Concerning the study at large: Five patients with histopathologically diagnosed primary liver carcinoma underwent surgical resection in China between late 2015 and March 2016. The five patients, three men and two women aged 30 to 69 years, had hepatocellular carcinoma (four) or combined HCC and intrahepatic cholangiocarcinoma (one). The tumors of the five patients were staged as T1-T3 N0M0, with maximum diameters ranging from roughly 4.2 to 10 cm. Roughly 3.5 to 7.13 million productive TCRbeta reads were obtained per sample, and no significant difference in read depth was found between tissue types. For each liver tumor, the study sampled five regions along with adjacent normal tissue and blood, and applied TCRbeta repertoire sequencing, expression microarrays and whole-exome sequencing. A total of approximately 35 specimens from 5 patients underwent TCRbeta repertoire sequencing, comprising around 25 tumor regions, 5 adjacent noncancerous liver tissues and 5 peripheral blood samples. Repertoires from technical replicates were highly reproducible, with mean shared-clone rates approximately 0.9 and correlation coefficients above 0.98. Broad study findings and their caveats: Only five or six patients were included in the study, and the authors note that the findings should be validated in a larger study. Consistent with antigen-driven expansion, pairs of tumor regions showed higher repertoire overlap (mean about 36%) than either tumor-adjacent pairs (around 17%) or tumor-blood pairs (around 15%). Since the samples were bulk and unsorted, there was no way to compare CD4+ and CD8+ T cell repertoires. A significantly larger repertoire fraction was made up by the top 250 clones in tumors than in blood (p = 0.039). Because only the TCR beta chain was sequenced and unpaired alpha chains were not captured, true repertoire diversity is likely underestimated.

This clonotype was counted a few times. Its antigen is currently not known. The record has no base qualities; no much larger clone is one base away. Blood RNA was extracted from unsorted whole blood with TRIzol reagent; germline DNA came from the DNeasy Blood & Tissue kit. At the time of sampling, the patients had chronic HBV infection and had not received any treatment. Around 4 milliliters of peripheral blood were collected into K2EDTA tubes before surgery. TCRbeta-specific cDNA was reverse-transcribed from approximately 460 ng total RNA using a constant-region primer and ProtoScript II reverse transcriptase. Three nested multiplex PCR rounds, following a slightly modified ARM-PCR procedure, were used to build the TCRbeta libraries. A final 25-cycle PCR with Deep VentR polymerase added sample barcodes and Illumina adapters. Before sequencing, amplicons of 200-500 bp were purified from gel using a QIAquick gel extraction kit. The TCRbeta amplicons were sequenced with 250-bp paired-end reads on an Illumina HiSeq 2500. Per the original workflow: Quality trimming of reads was performed with Trimmomatic v0.33, and paired reads were merged with FLASH v1.2.11 so that full CDR3 sequences could be recovered. V, D and J germline segments were assigned to the rearranged TCRbeta sequences by MiGEC v1.2.1b. VDJtools v1.0.0 computed clonotype statistics and Shannon-Wiener diversity indices. To reduce sampling bias, subsequent analyses other than the diversity analysis used only the 250 most abundant clonotypes in each sample. TCRdb handled the public reads itself, with Q25 trimming in fastp and clone calling in MiXCR, and kept productive beta chains. Rows merge per CDR3 protein into single entries with the most common DNA and genes. The V and J calls shown here were made by TCRdb, not taken from the authors' results. The sample has approximately 340,000 distinct CDR3 sequences on record, about 61% of them singletons. 6.5% of the sample is held by the ten biggest clonotypes.

Input material: peripheral blood. The clonotype comes from a middle-aged man with primary liver carcinoma and hepatitis B virus infection.

The nucleotide sequence is TGTGCCAGCAGCTCTAACCCGGACAGGGGCTACGAGCAGTACTTC. Its translation is CASSSNPDRGYEQYF. The chain is made from TRBV6-6 and TRBJ2-7; TRBD1 lines up with 9 middle nucleotides. The germline V gene (reference sequence) yields MNHNY for CDR1 and SVGAGI for CDR2. The CDR3 spans 15 residues, from the cysteine through the phenylalanine. Only the CDR3 part of the read is kept: 45 bases, read in frame from the first base. From V the trimming removes 6 bases and from J it removes 3 bases, while the gene matches leave 9 bases of the junction unaccounted for.